These 2 T cell receptor beta chains share one sample of origin, sequenced in a study of T-cell reconstitution after alpha-beta-depleted transplantation in children. Unique molecular identifiers featured in how the TCRbeta library was prepared. MiXCR was run by TCRdb on the PCR reads, yielding one entry per CDR3 protein. This table has about 400,000 distinct CDR3 sequences, roughly 22% appearing once. Source: PBMCs from the stem cell graft donor, taken from the stem cell graft. The receptors stem from a human donor who donated a stem cell graft to a child with acute myeloid leukemia.

This clonotype occurred many times. The chain employs TRBV29-1 and TRBJ1-1; possible D gene TRBD1, 6 bases. The ends were cut back, 7 bases at V and 3 bases at J, with 12 bases in the middle. CDR1 and CDR2 (germline): SQVTM, ANQGSEA. This CDR3 is built from 12 residues. Here the CDR3 DNA reads TGCAGCGCACAGGGTCAACACACTGAAGCTTTCTTT. It is translated as CSAQGQHTEAFF.

There are many counts of this clonotype. V is TRBV4-1 and J is TRBJ2-5; perhaps TRBD2 as D (5 bases). CDR1 is MGHRA, CDR2 YSYEKL, per germline. The V gene lost 6 bases and the J gene lost 0 bases, with 14 bases spanning the gap. CDR3 length equals 15 residues. CDR3 sequence reads: CASSVLWEYQETQYF. As DNA, the CDR3 is TGCGCCAGCAGTGTTTTGTGGGAGTACCAAGAGACCCAGTACTTC.